This paragraph reports one T cell receptor (beta chain). This entry is derived from a study of shared clonotypes between healthy human individuals. On the study more broadly: Donor ages ranged 18 to 49 years: two women, a few men.

The CDR3 has 13 amino acids. V was cut by 4 bases and J by 3 bases, with 10 bases left in between. In germline, CDR1 is SGHVS, CDR2 FNYEAQ. CD45RA-negative memory and CD45RA+ naive subsets were split from the CD4+ cells. The study ran the assay at deep level. The method was immunoSEQ multiplex PCR; TCRdb's version includes in-frame clones alone and lacks a portion of them. The table shows just under 350,000 clones, with 70% to 75% occurring only once. Input material: memory CD4+ T cells sorted from blood. The subset: CD45RA-negative fraction. This rearrangement joins TRBV7-6 to TRBJ2-7, with D uncertain. The receptor comes from a man aged 25 to 40 in good health. CDR3: CASSSLPRYEQYF. CDR3 nucleotides: TGTGCCAGCAGCTCCCTTCCCCGCTACGAGCAGTACTTC.